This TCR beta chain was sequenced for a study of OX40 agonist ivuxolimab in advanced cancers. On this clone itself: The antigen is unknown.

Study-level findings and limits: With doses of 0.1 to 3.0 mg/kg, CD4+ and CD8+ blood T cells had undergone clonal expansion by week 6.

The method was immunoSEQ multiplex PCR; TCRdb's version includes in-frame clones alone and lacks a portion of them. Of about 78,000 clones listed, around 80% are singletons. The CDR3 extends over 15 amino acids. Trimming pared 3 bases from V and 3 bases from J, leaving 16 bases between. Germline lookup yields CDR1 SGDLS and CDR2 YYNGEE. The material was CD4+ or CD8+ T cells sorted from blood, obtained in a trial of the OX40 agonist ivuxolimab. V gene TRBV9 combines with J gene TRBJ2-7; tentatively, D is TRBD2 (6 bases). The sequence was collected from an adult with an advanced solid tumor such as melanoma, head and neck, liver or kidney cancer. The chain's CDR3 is CASSAQPTSFYEQYF. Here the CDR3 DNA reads TGTGCCAGCAGCGCCCAGCCGACTAGTTTCTACGAGCAGTACTTC.